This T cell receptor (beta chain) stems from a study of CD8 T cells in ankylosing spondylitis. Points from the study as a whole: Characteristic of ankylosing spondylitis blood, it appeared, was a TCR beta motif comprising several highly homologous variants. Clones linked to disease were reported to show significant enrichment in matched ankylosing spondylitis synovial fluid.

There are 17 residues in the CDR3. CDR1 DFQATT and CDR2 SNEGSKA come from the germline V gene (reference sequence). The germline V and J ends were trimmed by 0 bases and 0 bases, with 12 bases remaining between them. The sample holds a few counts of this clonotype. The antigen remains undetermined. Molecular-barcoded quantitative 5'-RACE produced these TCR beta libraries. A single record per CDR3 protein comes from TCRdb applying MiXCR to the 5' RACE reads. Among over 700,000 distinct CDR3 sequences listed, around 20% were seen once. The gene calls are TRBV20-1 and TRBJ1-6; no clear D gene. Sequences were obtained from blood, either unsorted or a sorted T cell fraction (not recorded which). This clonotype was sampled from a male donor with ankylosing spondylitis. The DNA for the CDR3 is TGCAGTGCTAGAGATGACCGAGGGAGCTCCTATAATTCACCCCTCCACTTT. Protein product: CSARDDRGSSYNSPLHF.